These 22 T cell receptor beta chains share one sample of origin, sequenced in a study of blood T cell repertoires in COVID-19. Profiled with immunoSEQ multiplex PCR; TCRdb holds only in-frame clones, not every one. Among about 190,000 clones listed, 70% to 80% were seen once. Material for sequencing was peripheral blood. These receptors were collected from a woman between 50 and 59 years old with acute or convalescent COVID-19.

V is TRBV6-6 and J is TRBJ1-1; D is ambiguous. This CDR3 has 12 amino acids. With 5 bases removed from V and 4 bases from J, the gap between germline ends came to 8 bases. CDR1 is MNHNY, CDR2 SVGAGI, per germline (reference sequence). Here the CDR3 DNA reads TGTGCCAGCAGTCGCGCGGGCACTGAAGCTTTCTTT. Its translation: CASSRAGTEAFF.

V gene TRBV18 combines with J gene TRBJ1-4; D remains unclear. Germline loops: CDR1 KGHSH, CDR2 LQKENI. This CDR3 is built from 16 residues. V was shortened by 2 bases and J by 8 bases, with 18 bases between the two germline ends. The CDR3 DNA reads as TGTGCCAGCTCACCAGGGAAACGGGAGGGAGACGAAAAACTGTTTTTT. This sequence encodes CASSPGKREGDEKLFF.

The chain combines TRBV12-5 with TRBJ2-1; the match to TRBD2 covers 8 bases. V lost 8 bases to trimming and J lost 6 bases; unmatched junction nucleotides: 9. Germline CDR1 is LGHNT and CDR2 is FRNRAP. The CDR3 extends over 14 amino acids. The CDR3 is CASSTSGLANEQFF. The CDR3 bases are TGTGCTAGTTCAACTAGCGGACTAGCCAATGAGCAGTTCTTC.

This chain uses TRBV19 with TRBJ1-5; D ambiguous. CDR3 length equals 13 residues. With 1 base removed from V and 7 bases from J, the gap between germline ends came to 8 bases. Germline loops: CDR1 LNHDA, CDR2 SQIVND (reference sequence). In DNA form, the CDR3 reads TGTGCCAGTAGTATAGGGACGGGGCAGCCCCAGCATTTT. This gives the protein CASSIGTGQPQHF.

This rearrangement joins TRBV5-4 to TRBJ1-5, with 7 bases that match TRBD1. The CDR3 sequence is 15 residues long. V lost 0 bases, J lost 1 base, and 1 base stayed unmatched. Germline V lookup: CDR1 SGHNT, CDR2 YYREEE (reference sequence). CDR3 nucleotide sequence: TGTGCCAGCAGCTTGGCAGGGGGGAGCAATCAGCCCCAGCATTTT. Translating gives CASSLAGGSNQPQHF.

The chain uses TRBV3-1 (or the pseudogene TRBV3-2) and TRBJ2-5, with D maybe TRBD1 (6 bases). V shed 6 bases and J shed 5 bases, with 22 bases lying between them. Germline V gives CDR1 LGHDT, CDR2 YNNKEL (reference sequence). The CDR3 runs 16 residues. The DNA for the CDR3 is TGTGCCAGCAGAGCGTGGGGACAAGGGGTTAGCGAGACCCAGTACTTC. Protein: CASRAWGQGVSETQYF.

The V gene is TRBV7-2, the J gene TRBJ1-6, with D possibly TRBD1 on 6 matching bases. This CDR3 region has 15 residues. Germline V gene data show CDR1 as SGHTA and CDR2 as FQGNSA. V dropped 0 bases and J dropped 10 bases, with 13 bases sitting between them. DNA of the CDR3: TGTGCCAGCAGCTTAGCGAGGGGGTTTGGATCACCCCTCCACTTT. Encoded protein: CASSLARGFGSPLHF. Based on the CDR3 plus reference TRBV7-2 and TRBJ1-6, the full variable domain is GAGVSQSPSNKVTEKGKDVELRCDPISGHTALYWYRQSLGQGLEFLIYFQGNSAPDKSGLPSDRFSAERTGGSVSTLTIQRTQQEDSAVYLCASSLARGFGSPLHFGNGTRLTVT.

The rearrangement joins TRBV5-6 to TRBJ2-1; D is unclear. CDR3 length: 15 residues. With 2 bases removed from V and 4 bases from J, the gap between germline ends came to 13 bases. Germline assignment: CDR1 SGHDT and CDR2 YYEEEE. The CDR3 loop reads CASSFNPNLYNEQFF. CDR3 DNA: TGTGCCAGCAGCTTTAACCCTAATCTGTACAATGAGCAGTTCTTC.

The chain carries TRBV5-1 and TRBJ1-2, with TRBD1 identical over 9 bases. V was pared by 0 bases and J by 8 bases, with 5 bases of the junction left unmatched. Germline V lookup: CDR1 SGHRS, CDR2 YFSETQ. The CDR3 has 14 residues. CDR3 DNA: TGCGCCAGCAGCTTGGGGGACAGGGTCTACGGCTACACCTTC. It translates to CASSLGDRVYGYTF.

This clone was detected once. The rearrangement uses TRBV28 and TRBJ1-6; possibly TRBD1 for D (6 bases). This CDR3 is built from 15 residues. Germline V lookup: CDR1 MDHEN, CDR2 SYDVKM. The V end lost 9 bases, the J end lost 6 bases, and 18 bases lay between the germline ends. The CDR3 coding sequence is TGTGCCAGTACTACAGGGAGGGTACTTAATTCACCCCTCCACTTT. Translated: CASTTGRVLNSPLHF.

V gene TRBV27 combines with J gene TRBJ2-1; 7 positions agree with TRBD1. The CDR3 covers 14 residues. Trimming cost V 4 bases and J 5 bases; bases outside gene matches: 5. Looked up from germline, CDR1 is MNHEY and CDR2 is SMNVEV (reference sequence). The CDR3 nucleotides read TGTGCCAGCAGTTCCAGGGACAGTCACAATGAGCAGTTCTTC. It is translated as CASSSRDSHNEQFF.

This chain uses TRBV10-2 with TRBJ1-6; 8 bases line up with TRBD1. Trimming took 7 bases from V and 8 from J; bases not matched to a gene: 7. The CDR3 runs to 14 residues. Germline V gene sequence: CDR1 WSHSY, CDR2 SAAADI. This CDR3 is CASNRAGQDSPLHF. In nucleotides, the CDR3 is TGCGCCAGCAACAGGGCGGGACAGGATTCACCCCTCCACTTT.

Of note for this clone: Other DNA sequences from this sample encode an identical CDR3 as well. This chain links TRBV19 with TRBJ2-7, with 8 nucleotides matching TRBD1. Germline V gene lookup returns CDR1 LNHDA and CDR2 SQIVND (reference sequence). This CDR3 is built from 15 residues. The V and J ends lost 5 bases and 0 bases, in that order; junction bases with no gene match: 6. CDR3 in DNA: TGTGCCAGTAGTCCCGGACAGGGAAACTCCTACGAGCAGTACTTC. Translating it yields CASSPGQGNSYEQYF.

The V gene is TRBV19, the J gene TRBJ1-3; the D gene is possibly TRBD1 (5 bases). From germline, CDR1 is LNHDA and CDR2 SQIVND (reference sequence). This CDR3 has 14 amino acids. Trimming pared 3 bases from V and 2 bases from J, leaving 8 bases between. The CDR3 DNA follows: TGTGCCAGTAGTATCGGGGGTCCTGGAAACACCATATATTTT. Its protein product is CASSIGGPGNTIYF.

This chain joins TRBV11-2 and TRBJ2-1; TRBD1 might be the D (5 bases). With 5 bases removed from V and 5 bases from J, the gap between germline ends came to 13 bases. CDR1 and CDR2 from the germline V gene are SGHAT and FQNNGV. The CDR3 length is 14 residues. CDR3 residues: CASSPDRIHNEQFF. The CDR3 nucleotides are TGTGCCAGCAGCCCTGACAGAATTCACAATGAGCAGTTCTTC.

The CDR3 protein is CASSLAYGASGNNEQFF. CDR3 nucleotides: TGTGCCAGCAGCTTAGCTTACGGGGCTAGCGGAAACAATGAGCAGTTCTTC. The chain carries TRBV7-9 and TRBJ2-1; TRBD2 aligns across 7 bases. The CDR3 sequence is 17 residues long. Trimming removed 0 bases from V and 5 bases from J; junction bases left unmatched: 10. Per germline, CDR1 SEHNR and CDR2 FQNEAQ (reference sequence).

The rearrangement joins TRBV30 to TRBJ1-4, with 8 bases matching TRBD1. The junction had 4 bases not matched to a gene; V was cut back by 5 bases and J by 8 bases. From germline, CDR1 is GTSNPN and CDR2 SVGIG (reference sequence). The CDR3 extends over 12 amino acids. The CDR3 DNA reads TGTGCCTGGGACAGGGGACGGGAAAAACTGTTTTTT. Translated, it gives CAWDRGREKLFF.

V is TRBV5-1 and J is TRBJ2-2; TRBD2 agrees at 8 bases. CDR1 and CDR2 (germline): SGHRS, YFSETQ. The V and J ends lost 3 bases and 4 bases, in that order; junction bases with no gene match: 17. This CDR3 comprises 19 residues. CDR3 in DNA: TGCGCCAGCAGCTGGCCTCCTGTTAAAAGCGGGGGCTCCACCGGGGAGCTGTTTTTT. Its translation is CASSWPPVKSGGSTGELFF.

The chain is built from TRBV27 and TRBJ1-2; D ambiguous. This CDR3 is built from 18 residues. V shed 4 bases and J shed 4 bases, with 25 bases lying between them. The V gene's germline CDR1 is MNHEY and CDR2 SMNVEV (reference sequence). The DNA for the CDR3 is TGTGCCAGCAGTTCGCGGGAACTGACGGGAGAAGAGGTCTATGGCTACACCTTC. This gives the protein CASSSRELTGEEVYGYTF.

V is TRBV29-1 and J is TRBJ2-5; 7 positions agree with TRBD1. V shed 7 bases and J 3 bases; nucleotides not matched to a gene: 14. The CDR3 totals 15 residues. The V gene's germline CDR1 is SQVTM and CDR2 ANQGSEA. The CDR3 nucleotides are TGCAGCGCAGATCGTCGTCAGGGGGTGAAAGAGACCCAGTACTTC. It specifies CSADRRQGVKETQYF.

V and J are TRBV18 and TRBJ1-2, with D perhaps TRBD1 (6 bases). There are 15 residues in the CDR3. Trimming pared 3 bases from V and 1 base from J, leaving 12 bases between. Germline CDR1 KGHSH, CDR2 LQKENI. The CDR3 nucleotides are TGTGCCAGCTCACCCTCCGGGACAAGTAACTATGGCTACACCTTC. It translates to CASSPSGTSNYGYTF.

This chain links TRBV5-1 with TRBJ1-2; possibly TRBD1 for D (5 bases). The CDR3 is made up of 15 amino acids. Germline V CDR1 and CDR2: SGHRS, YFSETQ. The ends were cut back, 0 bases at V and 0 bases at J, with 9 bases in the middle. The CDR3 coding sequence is TGCGCCAGCAGCTTGGCCGGGGGATCTAACTATGGCTACACCTTC. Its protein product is CASSLAGGSNYGYTF.